The clone carrying this T cell receptor (beta chain) turned up a few times. These data belong to a study of T cells after yellow fever vaccination. One entry per CDR3 protein, called by TCRdb with MiXCR from the 5' RACE reads. Of some 96,000 distinct CDR3 sequences listed, roughly 8.2% are singletons. CDR1 is SEHNR and CDR2 is FQNEAQ in the germline V gene (reference sequence). This CDR3 is 15 amino acids long. Trimming stripped 4 bases from V and 6 bases from J, with 15 bases between. V and J are TRBV7-9 and TRBJ2-2; D possibly corresponds to TRBD2 (6 bases). Sequenced material: CD8+ T cells not binding an NS4B(214-222) dextramer, sorted from PBMCs, taken approximately 16 days after the first yellow fever vaccination. The TCR originated in a man between 18 and 29 years old who received the YFV17D yellow fever vaccine. CDR3: CASSWASAYAGELFF. Written as DNA, the CDR3 is TGTGCCAGCAGCTGGGCTAGCGCTTATGCCGGGGAGCTGTTTTTT.